One sample yielded the 10 T cell receptor beta chains listed below, sequenced in a study of T-cell memory formation after mild COVID-19. TCRdb used MiXCR to reprocess the 5' RACE reads, holding one entry per CDR3 protein. The sample lists 170,000 or so distinct CDR3 sequences, about 28% occurring once. Sequencing input: PBMCs or a T cell subset sorted from them (not recorded which). These receptors came from an adult woman who had mild COVID-19 (a few samples of this study predate the infection). Cell type and time point are not known.

There are many counts of this clonotype. This chain uses TRBV7-8 with TRBJ2-2, with D perhaps TRBD1 (6 bases). Germline V gene lookup returns CDR1 SGHVS and CDR2 FQNEAQ. Trimming stripped 5 bases from V and 1 base from J, with 8 bases between. The CDR3 extends over 14 amino acids. This CDR3 is CASSPDRNTGELFF. The CDR3 DNA is TGTGCCAGCAGCCCGGACAGGAACACCGGGGAGCTGTTTTTT.

The chain links TRBV6-1 to TRBJ1-1; D ambiguous. This CDR3 contains 14 residues. From germline, CDR1 is MNHNS and CDR2 SASEGT. The V end was cut by 8 bases, the J end by 4 bases, with 17 bases between. The chain's CDR3 is CASGRQSLLTEAFF. CDR3 DNA sequence: TGTGCCAGCGGGCGGCAATCCCTGCTCACTGAAGCTTTCTTT.

The chain recombines TRBV5-5 with TRBJ1-1; no clear D. Germline V lookup: CDR1 SGHKS, CDR2 YYEKEE (reference sequence). Deletions cut 1 base from V and 6 bases from J, with 10 bases between. The CDR3 contains 13 residues. For the CDR3, the DNA is TGTGCCAGCAGCTTGACGGGAAAGGCTGAAGCTTTCTTT. Protein: CASSLTGKAEAFF.

This clonotype was observed a handful of times. This chain links TRBV7-6 with TRBJ2-2; D is unresolved. Trimming took 3 bases from V and 5 from J, leaving 7 bases between them. The CDR3 has 13 amino acids. Germline V gene lookup returns CDR1 SGHVS and CDR2 FNYEAQ. CDR3 in amino acids: CASSLVLTGELFF. The CDR3 DNA is TGTGCCAGCAGCTTGGTTTTGACCGGGGAGCTGTTTTTT.

The chain carries TRBV7-6 and TRBJ1-6, with 7 bases fitting TRBD1. This CDR3 is 14 amino acids long. V gave up 6 bases and J gave up 9 bases; unmatched junction bases: 8. Germline lookup yields CDR1 SGHVS and CDR2 FNYEAQ. The CDR3 DNA sequence: TGTGCCAGCAGGAAACAGGGGTCTGGTTCACCCCTCCACTTT. It specifies CASRKQGSGSPLHF.

The chain couples TRBV29-1 to TRBJ2-3; perhaps TRBD1 as D (7 bases). CDR3 length equals 15 residues. Per germline, CDR1 SQVTM and CDR2 ANQGSEA. Trimming shortened V by 2 bases and J by 5 bases, and 17 bases separated the two germline ends. CDR3 in DNA: TGCAGCGTTGAACTTTTAGGGAGGACAGGAGATACGCAGTATTTT. Translating it yields CSVELLGRTGDTQYF.

Of note for this clonotype: The germline gene is not matched at one end of the junction; a read error may be the cause. The chain joins TRBV6-1 to TRBJ2-3; 9 bases agree with TRBD2. Looked up from germline, CDR1 is MNHNS and CDR2 is SASEGT. The CDR3 contains 15 residues. The CDR3 region is CDSSGGLDFTDTQYF. The DNA for the CDR3 is TGTGACAGCAGCGGGGGGTTGGACTTCACAGATACGCAGTATTTT.

Here the CDR3 reads CASSFSSASTDTQYF. The CDR3, as DNA: TGTGCCAGCAGCTTCTCTTCAGCTAGCACAGATACGCAGTATTTT. The V call is TRBV11-2, the J call TRBJ2-3; no firm D call. The CDR3 is 15 amino acids. Trimming removed 3 bases from V and 0 bases from J, with 10 bases in between. Germline CDR1 reads SGHAT; CDR2 reads FQNNGV.

The chain employs TRBV5-1 and TRBJ2-3, with D perhaps TRBD2 (6 bases). The V end was cut by 0 bases, the J end by 3 bases, with 8 bases between. CDR3 length: 14 amino acids. The germline CDR1 and CDR2 sequences are SGHRS and YFSETQ. The CDR3 sequence: CASSLGLETDTQYF. The CDR3 DNA is TGCGCCAGCAGCTTGGGACTAGAGACAGATACGCAGTATTTT.

This clonotype was seen more than once but under ten times. The V call is TRBV2, the J call TRBJ2-7; the D call may be TRBD1 or TRBD2 (5 bases each). Trimming removed 8 bases at V and 3 bases at J, with 14 bases between. Germline V lookup: CDR1 SNHLY, CDR2 FYNNEI. This CDR3 comprises 13 residues. The CDR3 loop is CASQWQGDYEQYF. DNA for the CDR3: TGTGCCAGCCAGTGGCAGGGAGACTACGAGCAGTACTTC.